Presented here are 15 T cell receptor beta chains from one specimen sequenced in a study of blood T cell repertoires in COVID-19. Only in-frame clones appear in the TCRdb table, and some are missing; sequencing was by immunoSEQ multiplex PCR. Of about 180,000 clones detected, roughly four fifths appear once; the ten largest clones hold under 8.5%. The sample taken for sequencing was peripheral blood. The receptor source for this set is a human donor in a cohort sampled during active COVID-19.

This chain uses TRBV5-1 with TRBJ2-7, with no clear D. Germline V gives CDR1 SGHRS, CDR2 YFSETQ. With 7 bases removed from V and 0 bases from J, the gap between germline ends came to 11 bases. This CDR3 is built from 13 residues. The CDR3 sequence: CASRLALSYEQYF. CDR3 sequence (DNA): TGCGCCAGCCGACTTGCGCTCTCCTACGAGCAGTACTTC.

The CDR3 sequence: CASSGPQGQGNTEAFF. The CDR3 nucleotides are TGTGCCAGCAGCGGGCCTCAGGGACAGGGGAACACTGAAGCTTTCTTT. The chain links TRBV21-1 to TRBJ1-1; whether TRBD1, the table's D call, matches the DNA was not checked. TRBV21-1 counts as a pseudogene. The CDR3 length is 16 residues.

This chain joins TRBV10-3 and TRBJ1-1, with 7 bases that match TRBD1. The CDR3 extends over 12 amino acids. V shed 4 bases and J 7 bases; nucleotides not matched to a gene: 3. CDR1 ENHRY and CDR2 SYGVKD come from the germline V gene. CDR3 nucleotides: TGTGCCATCAGTGGACAGGGTAATGAAGCTTTCTTT. It yields the protein CAISGQGNEAFF.

The chain has TRBV5-6 and TRBJ1-3; D unclear. Trimming left V 1 base short and J 3 bases short, with 8 bases between. Per germline, CDR1 SGHDT and CDR2 YYEEEE. The CDR3 totals 14 residues. CDR3 protein: CASSLPGIGNTIYF. The CDR3 coding sequence is TGTGCCAGCAGCTTGCCGGGTATTGGAAACACCATATATTTT.

This chain joins TRBV19 and TRBJ2-1, with 9 bases aligning to TRBD2. V shed 5 bases and J 7 bases; nucleotides not matched to a gene: 9. The CDR3 has 15 residues. The germline gives CDR1 LNHDA, CDR2 SQIVND (reference sequence). CDR3 sequence reads: CASSPTGLASNEQFF. CDR3 coding DNA: TGTGCCAGTAGTCCCACGGGACTAGCATCGAATGAGCAGTTCTTC. The entire variable domain, with the rest obtained from reference TRBV19 and TRBJ2-1, is as follows: DGGITQSPKYLFRKEGQNVTLSCEQNLNHDAMYWYRQDPGQGLRLIYYSQIVNDFQKGDIAEGYSVSREKKESFPLTVTSAQKNPTAFYLCASSPTGLASNEQFFGPGTRLTVL.

This chain links TRBV6-6 with TRBJ2-1; 12 bases match TRBD2. CDR3 length equals 15 residues. The junction had 5 bases not matched to a gene; V was cut back by 6 bases and J by 5 bases. Germline assignment: CDR1 MNHNY and CDR2 SVGAGI (reference sequence). The CDR3 coding sequence is TGTGCCAGCAGCTTACTAGCGGGGGGCCACAATGAGCAGTTCTTC. Protein product: CASSLLAGGHNEQFF.

This rearrangement joins TRBV30 to TRBJ1-2; D perhaps matches TRBD1 (6 bases). CDR3 length: 13 residues. V was cut by 3 bases and J by 4 bases, with 12 bases left in between. Germline CDR1 reads GTSNPN; CDR2 reads SVGIG (reference sequence). CDR3 in DNA: TGTGCCTGGAGCGCGGACAGCCGCTATGGCTACACCTTC. It yields the protein CAWSADSRYGYTF.

The V gene is TRBV3-1 (or the pseudogene TRBV3-2), the J gene TRBJ2-2; D is ambiguous. This CDR3 has 14 residues. V was pared by 0 bases and J by 7 bases, with 9 bases between. Germline loops: CDR1 LGHDT, CDR2 YNNKEL (reference sequence). CDR3 residues: CASSQDRSGGELFF. CDR3 DNA sequence: TGTGCCAGCAGCCAAGACAGGTCCGGCGGGGAGCTGTTTTTT.

The chain carries TRBV19 and TRBJ1-5, with D perhaps TRBD1 (5 bases). Trimming cost V 4 bases and J 5 bases, with 12 bases left between them. In germline, CDR1 is LNHDA, CDR2 SQIVND (reference sequence). The CDR3 length is 14 residues. CDR3 in amino acids: CASSSGGDYQPQHF. CDR3 bases: TGTGCCAGTAGTAGCGGGGGGGATTATCAGCCCCAGCATTTT.

V gene TRBV3-1 (or the pseudogene TRBV3-2) combines with J gene TRBJ2-7; 13 bases match TRBD2. Germline V lookup: CDR1 LGHDT, CDR2 YNNKEL (reference sequence). Trimming cost V 3 bases and J 1 base; bases outside gene matches: 6. The CDR3 totals 17 residues. CDR3 sequence reads: CASSHALAGGPSYEQYF. The CDR3 DNA follows: TGTGCCAGCAGCCACGCACTAGCGGGGGGGCCATCCTACGAGCAGTACTTC.

V usage is TRBV5-1 and J usage is TRBJ2-7; D call uncertain. Per germline, CDR1 SGHRS and CDR2 YFSETQ. The CDR3 covers 15 residues. V dropped 0 bases and J dropped 3 bases, with 13 bases sitting between them. The CDR3 sequence: CASSLVAGPHYEQYF. CDR3 nucleotide sequence: TGCGCCAGCAGCTTGGTGGCAGGCCCTCACTACGAGCAGTACTTC.

The rearrangement links TRBV5-5 to TRBJ1-5; TRBD1 matches 9 bases. Germline loops: CDR1 SGHKS, CDR2 YYEKEE (reference sequence). The CDR3 extends over 17 amino acids. Losses at the gene ends were 4 bases for V and 1 base for J; bases not matched to a gene: 9. The CDR3 sequence: CASSQDRGPVSNQPQHF. The CDR3 DNA sequence: TGTGCCAGCAGCCAGGACAGGGGCCCCGTAAGCAATCAGCCCCAGCATTTT.

This chain joins TRBV5-6 and TRBJ2-3, with 14 bases matching TRBD2. Germline CDR1 is SGHDT and CDR2 is YYEEEE. The CDR3 contains 18 residues. J was trimmed by 0 bases and V by 3 bases; bases with no gene match: 6. The chain's CDR3 is CASSYDGTSGGSTDTQYF. DNA for the CDR3: TGTGCCAGCAGCTACGACGGGACTAGCGGGGGAAGCACAGATACGCAGTATTTT. Full variable domain (outside the CDR3, taken from reference TRBV5-6 and TRBJ2-3): DAGVTQSPTHLIKTRGQQVTLRCSPKSGHDTVSWYQQALGQGPQFIFQYYEEEERQRGNFPDRFSGHQFPNYSSELNVNALLLGDSALYLCASSYDGTSGGSTDTQYFGPGTRLTVL.

This clone turned up a few times. This chain links TRBV2 with TRBJ2-4; maybe TRBD2 (7 bases). The CDR3 covers 15 residues. The germline V gene encodes CDR1 SNHLY and CDR2 FYNNEI. The germline V and J ends were trimmed by 8 bases and 1 base, with 15 bases remaining between them. CDR3 amino acids: CASGRGGGAKNIQYF. The CDR3 DNA follows: TGTGCCAGCGGGCGCGGGGGCGGGGCCAAAAACATTCAGTACTTC. The whole variable domain, remainder taken from reference TRBV2 and TRBJ2-4, is EPEVTQTPSHQVTQMGQEVILRCVPISNHLYFYWYRQILGQKVEFLVSFYNNEISEKSEIFDDQFSVERPDGSNFTLKIRSTKLEDSAMYFCASGRGGGAKNIQYFGAGTRLSVL.

The rearrangement joins TRBV5-1 to TRBJ2-7, with no clear D. Germline CDR1 is SGHRS and CDR2 is YFSETQ. This CDR3 has 14 amino acids. V was shortened by 6 bases and J by 2 bases, with 15 bases between the two germline ends. CDR3 sequence (DNA): TGCGCCAGCACTACCGGTACGGTCCCCTACGAGCAGTACTTC. Amino acids: CASTTGTVPYEQYF.